This TCR beta chain was recorded in a study of control samples from healthy donors and cancer patients. V was shortened by 8 bases and J by 8 bases, with 9 bases between the two germline ends. CDR3 length equals 10 residues. CDR1 is SNHLY and CDR2 is FYNNEI in the germline V gene. Produced via immunoSEQ multiplex PCR; TCRdb's table is partial and in-frame only. Of around 140,000 clones in the sample, roughly 90% were seen once. The chain employs TRBV2 and TRBJ1-2; D is unresolved. The source material was blood. The receptor comes from a woman aged 45-59 years in good health. CDR3 in amino acids: CASLIEGYTF. In DNA, the CDR3 is TGTGCCAGCCTCATTGAAGGCTACACCTTC.